Below, 13 T cell receptor beta chains from the same sample are listed, as sequenced in a study of long-term antiretroviral therapy in people with HIV. The libraries were made with immunoSEQ v3.0 at survey level. Some clones are missing from TCRdb's copy, which holds only in-frame ones; the method was immunoSEQ multiplex PCR. The table has about 21,000 clones, approximately 84% seen once; the top ten hold 4% to 6%. The specimen was unsorted PBMCs, collected 0.5 years after starting antiretroviral therapy. Source of these receptors: a man younger than 30 with HIV.

V gene TRBV19 combines with J gene TRBJ2-1; D gene ambiguous. Trimming pared 10 bases from V and 6 bases from J, leaving 13 bases between. The CDR3 sequence is 12 residues long. CDR1 is LNHDA and CDR2 is SQIVND in the germline V gene (reference sequence). The DNA of the CDR3 is TGTGCCACCGGGCGAGGAATCAATGAGCAGTTCTTC. Residues: CATGRGINEQFF.

This clone was picked up one time. The chain couples TRBV5-4 to TRBJ1-1; 7 bases match TRBD1. The CDR3 contains 14 residues. After removal of 4 bases from V and 5 bases from J, the junction contained 8 bases not matched to a gene. Per the germline V gene, CDR1 is SGHNT and CDR2 is YYREEE (reference sequence). Here the CDR3 reads CASSGRGLGTEAFF. CDR3 in DNA: TGTGCCAGCAGCGGTAGGGGGCTGGGAACTGAAGCTTTCTTT.

This rearrangement joins TRBV9 to TRBJ2-2; 13 nucleotides agree with TRBD2. The CDR3 consists of 18 residues. Germline CDR1 SGDLS, CDR2 YYNGEE. The trim removed 1 base at V and 4 bases at J, leaving 7 bases unmatched. CDR3 amino acids: CASSVTGTSGTSTGELFF. The CDR3 nucleotides read TGTGCCAGCAGCGTAACCGGGACTAGCGGGACCTCCACCGGGGAGCTGTTTTTT.

This rearrangement joins TRBV6-1 to TRBJ2-7; no reliable D call. Trimming left V 4 bases short and J 2 bases short, with 9 bases between. The CDR3 is 13 amino acids. The V gene's germline CDR1 is MNHNS and CDR2 SASEGT. The CDR3 region is CASSGRGAYEQYF. The CDR3 nucleotides are TGTGCCAGCAGTGGGAGAGGAGCCTACGAGCAGTACTTC.

The chain uses TRBV2 and TRBJ1-1; D uncertain. CDR3 length equals 15 residues. Germline-derived CDR1 and CDR2 are SNHLY and FYNNEI. V lost 1 base, J lost 3 bases, and 12 bases lay in between. DNA of the CDR3: TGTGCCAGCAGTGAAGAGGCTGTTTGGGACACTGAAGCTTTCTTT. Its protein is CASSEEAVWDTEAFF.

This chain uses TRBV5-4 with TRBJ1-1; perhaps TRBD1 as D (5 bases). Germline V lookup: CDR1 SGHNT, CDR2 YYREEE (reference sequence). This CDR3 comprises 12 residues. V lost 4 bases and J 10 bases, leaving 14 bases between the germline ends. CDR3 sequence (DNA): TGTGCCAGCAGCCGCCCGGGGGTTGTAGCTTTCTTT. Amino acids: CASSRPGVVAFF.

This chain uses TRBV4-1 with TRBJ2-6; 9 bases agree with TRBD1. The CDR3 is 18 residues long. Looked up from germline, CDR1 is MGHRA and CDR2 is YSYEKL. Germline trimming cut 4 bases from V and 0 bases from J; bases unmatched to any gene: 7. CDR3 loop: CASSPGQGPISGANVLTF. Written as DNA, the CDR3 is TGCGCCAGCAGCCCTGGACAGGGGCCCATCTCTGGGGCCAACGTCCTGACTTTC.

The J gene is TRBJ1-3, the V gene TRBV2; D is undetermined. The CDR3 extends over 13 amino acids. Germline values: CDR1 SNHLY, CDR2 FYNNEI. V lost 7 bases, J lost 1 base, and 8 bases lay in between. CDR3 sequence reads: CASNGNSGNTIYF. CDR3 bases: TGTGCCAGCAACGGGAATTCTGGAAACACCATATATTTT. Drawing the rest from reference TRBV2 and TRBJ1-3, the complete variable domain is EPEVTQTPSHQVTQMGQEVILRCVPISNHLYFYWYRQILGQKVEFLVSFYNNEISEKSEIFDDQFSVERPDGSNFTLKIRSTKLEDSAMYFCASNGNSGNTIYFGEGSWLTVV.

This clone is labeled medium-sized. V gene TRBV2 combines with J gene TRBJ2-1; 9 bases match TRBD2. Germline trimming cut 6 bases from V and 8 bases from J; bases unmatched to any gene: 11. The CDR3 contains 15 residues. CDR1 is SNHLY and CDR2 is FYNNEI in the germline V gene. The CDR3 DNA is TGTGCCAGCAGAGTAGCGGGAGATGCGGCCCATGAGCAGTTCTTC. It yields the protein CASRVAGDAAHEQFF.

The V call is TRBV19, the J call TRBJ2-3; TRBD2 aligns across 8 bases. Germline V CDR1 and CDR2: LNHDA, SQIVND (reference sequence). The CDR3 covers 20 residues. The trim removed 1 base at V and 2 bases at J, leaving 17 bases unmatched. The CDR3 loop reads CASSIGQPYLLAGSTDTQYF. CDR3 in DNA: TGTGCCAGTAGTATAGGGCAACCCTATCTCTTAGCGGGGTCCACAGATACGCAGTATTTT.

This chain joins TRBV7-9 and TRBJ1-4; D is unclear. V shed 2 bases and J shed 8 bases, with 9 bases lying between them. The CDR3 is made up of 13 amino acids. Germline V gene lookup returns CDR1 SEHNR and CDR2 FQNEAQ (reference sequence). The CDR3 here is CASSLRTTEKLFF. CDR3 coding DNA: TGTGCCAGCAGCTTAAGAACAACGGAAAAACTGTTTTTT.

Only one count was recorded for this clone. The chain employs TRBV27 and TRBJ2-1; D is unclear. The CDR3 consists of 11 residues. The V end was cut by 7 bases, the J end by 5 bases, with 6 bases between. Germline-derived CDR1 and CDR2 are MNHEY and SMNVEV (reference sequence). The CDR3 nucleotides read TGTGCCAGCACTTTCAACAATGAGCAGTTCTTC. It yields the protein CASTFNNEQFF.

Comments on this clone: One end of the junction does not line up with germline, which may come from a read error. The chain combines TRBV15 with TRBJ2-1, with 7 bases fitting TRBD2. CDR1 and CDR2 from the germline V gene are LNHNV and YYDKDF (reference sequence). The CDR3 spans 13 residues. CDR3 sequence: CAASGALDNEQFF. As DNA, the CDR3 is TGTGCCGCCAGCGGGGCGTTGGACAATGAGCAGTTCTTC.